Following are 24 T cell receptor beta chains from one sample sequenced in a study of cytotoxic CD8 clonotypes in ibrutinib-treated CLL. Profiled with immunoSEQ multiplex PCR; TCRdb holds only in-frame clones, not every one. The repertoire holds approximately 160,000 clones, with nearly 90% as singletons. The sample in question was PBMCs, obtained at disease progression, from a patient treated with ibrutinib. The source of these receptors is a human donor with chronic lymphocytic leukemia.

The rearrangement uses TRBV12-5 and TRBJ2-7; 7 nucleotides match TRBD1. CDR1 and CDR2 from the germline V gene are LGHNT and FRNRAP. The junction had 7 bases not matched to a gene; V was cut back by 1 base and J by 4 bases. This CDR3 contains 15 residues. As DNA, the CDR3 is TGTGCTAGTGGTTTGGAGCAGGGGGAAACATACGAGCAGTACTTC. As protein: CASGLEQGETYEQYF.

The chain employs TRBV6-1 and TRBJ2-1; no clear D gene. Between the trimmed V and J ends, which lost 1 base and 0 bases, there was a span of 10 bases. Germline-derived CDR1 and CDR2 are MNHNS and SASEGT. The CDR3 spans 16 residues. The DNA for the CDR3 is TGTGCCAGCAGTGAAGACGGCAGAGCCTCCTACAATGAGCAGTTCTTC. Translated, it gives CASSEDGRASYNEQFF.

The V and J genes are TRBV5-1 and TRBJ2-5, with 12 positions matching TRBD2. Germline-derived CDR1 and CDR2 are SGHRS and YFSETQ. This CDR3 comprises 16 residues. Trimming removed 4 bases from V and 1 base from J; junction bases left unmatched: 5. CDR3 coding DNA: TGCGCCAGCAGCCCAAGACTAGCGGGAGTCCAAGAGACCCAGTACTTC. Amino acid sequence: CASSPRLAGVQETQYF. Drawing the rest from reference TRBV5-1 and TRBJ2-5, the complete variable domain is KAGVTQTPRYLIKTRGQQVTLSCSPISGHRSVSWYQQTPGQGLQFLFEYFSETQRNKGNFPGRFSGRQFSNSRSEMNVSTLELGDSALYLCASSPRLAGVQETQYFGPGTRLLVL.

This chain links TRBV18 with TRBJ2-7; 7 nucleotides match TRBD1. J was trimmed by 3 bases and V by 3 bases; bases with no gene match: 2. This CDR3 comprises 13 residues. Germline CDR1 KGHSH, CDR2 LQKENI. CDR3 nucleotide sequence: TGTGCCAGCTCACCGACAGGGAACTACGAGCAGTACTTC. It yields the protein CASSPTGNYEQYF.

The chain employs TRBV6-1 and TRBJ2-5, with 9 positions matching TRBD1. V lost 1 base and J lost 5; bases outside the gene matches: 11. CDR1 and CDR2 (germline): MNHNS, SASEGT. The CDR3 is 17 amino acids. In DNA form, the CDR3 reads TGTGCCAGCAGTGAAGATCGGTGGGGTGACAGGGGGGAGACCCAGTACTTC. This gives the protein CASSEDRWGDRGETQYF.

The chain links TRBV5-1 to TRBJ2-1; D possibly corresponds to TRBD1 (6 bases). V was trimmed by 0 bases and J by 6 bases, leaving 10 bases between them. CDR1 SGHRS and CDR2 YFSETQ come from the germline V gene. This CDR3 contains 14 residues. The chain's CDR3 is CASSLGTVANEQFF. The DNA for the CDR3 is TGCGCCAGCAGCTTGGGGACAGTAGCCAATGAGCAGTTCTTC.

This chain links TRBV28 with TRBJ1-5, with TRBD1 as a possible D gene (5 bases). The CDR3 sequence is 14 residues long. Germline assignment: CDR1 MDHEN and CDR2 SYDVKM. V shed 6 bases and J shed 4 bases, with 13 bases lying between them. The CDR3 loop is CASSGGGRNQPQHF. CDR3 coding DNA: TGTGCCAGCAGCGGTGGGGGACGTAATCAGCCCCAGCATTTT.

The table lists this clone with a few counts. This sequence joins TRBV10-2 and TRBJ2-2; weak D call: TRBD1 (5 bases). The CDR3 has 18 residues. The V gene lost 4 bases and the J gene lost 7 bases, with 25 bases spanning the gap. CDR1 and CDR2 (germline): WSHSY, SAAADI. CDR3 loop: CASSAALGRAGRDGELFF. CDR3 coding DNA: TGCGCCAGCAGTGCAGCCCTCGGAAGGGCAGGGCGCGACGGGGAGCTGTTTTTT.

The chain links TRBV5-5 to TRBJ1-5; D unclear. Germline CDR1 reads SGHKS; CDR2 reads YYEKEE (reference sequence). The CDR3 runs to 14 residues. V was pared by 5 bases and J by 3 bases, with 12 bases between. This CDR3 is CASSLEQNNQPQHF. In DNA, the CDR3 is TGTGCCAGCAGTTTAGAACAGAACAATCAGCCCCAGCATTTT.

This clone was observed a single time. This chain joins TRBV10-3 and TRBJ2-7, with 10 bases aligning to TRBD2. The V and J ends lost 2 bases and 0 bases, in that order; junction bases with no gene match: 1. The CDR3 covers 15 residues. Germline assignment: CDR1 ENHRY and CDR2 SYGVKD. The CDR3 DNA reads as TGTGCCATCAGTGAGACTAGCGGGACCTCCTACGAGCAGTACTTC. Encoded protein: CAISETSGTSYEQYF.

This chain joins TRBV7-2 and TRBJ2-7; 7 bases are a match to TRBD2. Germline V CDR1 and CDR2: SGHTA, FQGNSA. The V gene end was trimmed by 5 bases and the J gene end by 3 bases; junction bases not matched to a gene: 10. The CDR3 totals 15 residues. This chain's CDR3 is CASSPRAGELYEQYF. Written as DNA, the CDR3 is TGTGCCAGCAGCCCCAGGGCGGGAGAGCTCTACGAGCAGTACTTC.

V gene TRBV4-1 combines with J gene TRBJ1-4; D gene ambiguous. Germline V gene sequence: CDR1 MGHRA, CDR2 YSYEKL. The CDR3 loop spans 13 amino acids. The V end was cut by 0 bases, the J end by 6 bases, with 5 bases between. The CDR3 reads CASSQDQHEKLFF. The CDR3 DNA sequence: TGCGCCAGCAGCCAAGATCAACATGAAAAACTGTTTTTT.

This clone appeared a few times. V and J are TRBV9 and TRBJ2-1; 12 bases are shared with TRBD2. Germline assignment: CDR1 SGDLS and CDR2 YYNGEE. V was clipped by 4 bases and J by 5 bases; unmatched bases: 7. The CDR3 consists of 16 residues. The DNA for the CDR3 is TGTGCCAGCAGCCTCCCGACTAGCGGGGGCCACAATGAGCAGTTCTTC. It encodes CASSLPTSGGHNEQFF.

The J gene is TRBJ2-2, the V gene TRBV5-1; no definite D call. Germline CDR1 reads SGHRS; CDR2 reads YFSETQ. This CDR3 is built from 15 residues. V lost 0 bases, J lost 1 base, and 7 bases lay in between. CDR3 loop: CASSLGGENTGELFF. The CDR3 DNA sequence: TGCGCCAGCAGCTTGGGTGGGGAGAACACCGGGGAGCTGTTTTTT.

The genes are TRBV21-1 and TRBJ2-7; the table names TRBD1, a call not compared with the DNA. TRBV21-1 is termed a pseudogene. This CDR3 region has 14 residues. The DNA of the CDR3 is TGTGCCAGCAGCAAAGAGTACAGGACCCGGGAGCAGTACTTC. The encoded protein is CASSKEYRTREQYF.

The chain is built from TRBV18 and TRBJ2-3; D uncertain. Deletions cut 2 bases from V and 6 bases from J, with 3 bases between. The length of the CDR3 is 11 residues. Germline assignment: CDR1 KGHSH and CDR2 LQKENI. This CDR3 is CASSPADTQYF. CDR3 in DNA: TGTGCCAGCTCACCAGCGGATACGCAGTATTTT.

This clone was seen just once. The chain couples TRBV19 to TRBJ2-7; 10 nucleotides line up with TRBD1. The trim removed 4 bases at V and 7 bases at J, leaving 7 bases unmatched. The CDR3 length is 14 residues. Germline V gene sequence: CDR1 LNHDA, CDR2 SQIVND (reference sequence). CDR3 in amino acids: CASSTQTGGGEQYF. The CDR3 DNA reads TGTGCCAGTAGTACCCAGACAGGGGGCGGAGAGCAGTACTTC.

This chain joins TRBV19 and TRBJ2-1; D is ambiguous. The V gene's germline CDR1 is LNHDA and CDR2 SQIVND (reference sequence). V lost 7 bases and J 0 bases, leaving 16 bases between the germline ends. The CDR3 loop spans 16 amino acids. CDR3 in DNA: TGTGCCAGTACGAGGAAAGGCGGTCTCTCCTACAATGAGCAGTTCTTC. It yields the protein CASTRKGGLSYNEQFF.

The chain links TRBV5-1 to TRBJ2-7, with 12 bases that match TRBD1. This CDR3 contains 18 residues. Losses at the gene ends were 1 base for V and 2 bases for J; bases not matched to a gene: 10. Germline V gene lookup returns CDR1 SGHRS and CDR2 YFSETQ. The CDR3 nucleotides are TGCGCCAGCAGCTTGCCGGGACAGGGGGCAGGCATCGCCTACGAGCAGTACTTC. Protein product: CASSLPGQGAGIAYEQYF.

J is TRBJ2-7 and V is TRBV6-5; D unclear. Looked up from germline, CDR1 is MNHEY and CDR2 is SVGAGI. CDR3 length: 13 residues. Trimming removed 2 bases at V and 3 bases at J, with 8 bases between. This CDR3 is CASSYGLGYEQYF. As DNA, the CDR3 is TGTGCCAGCAGTTACGGTTTGGGCTACGAGCAGTACTTC.

V gene TRBV9 combines with J gene TRBJ2-1; TRBD2 agrees at 8 bases. Trimming removed 2 bases from V and 7 bases from J; junction bases left unmatched: 8. The CDR3 length is 15 residues. The germline V gene has CDR1 SGDLS and CDR2 YYNGEE. CDR3 DNA: TGTGCCAGCAGCGTTACTAGCGGTACTAGGAATGAGCAGTTCTTC. This translates into CASSVTSGTRNEQFF.

The J gene is TRBJ1-1, the V gene TRBV5-1, with 9 bases identical to TRBD1. Trimming removed 0 bases from V and 7 bases from J; junction bases left unmatched: 16. CDR3 length: 18 residues. Germline V gene data show CDR1 as SGHRS and CDR2 as YFSETQ. CDR3 DNA sequence: TGCGCCAGCAGCTTGGGCTGGACAGGGGAATTTTTGCGGGTTGAAGCTTTCTTT. Protein sequence: CASSLGWTGEFLRVEAFF.

Note on this clone: The sample carries other DNA sequences with the same CDR3. The chain carries TRBV30 and TRBJ1-1, with D unclear. Between the trimmed V and J ends, which lost 3 bases and 7 bases, there was a span of 9 bases. This CDR3 contains 11 residues. Germline loops: CDR1 GTSNPN, CDR2 SVGIG (reference sequence). CDR3: CAWSFRGEAFF. CDR3 DNA: TGTGCCTGGAGCTTTAGAGGTGAAGCTTTCTTT.

The chain employs TRBV19 and TRBJ1-5; D is uncertain. V lost 3 bases and J 2 bases, leaving 20 bases between the germline ends. The CDR3 runs to 18 residues. CDR1 is LNHDA and CDR2 is SQIVND in the germline V gene (reference sequence). The CDR3 sequence: CASSIGSAVTWGNQPQHF. Here the CDR3 DNA reads TGTGCCAGTAGTATCGGTTCGGCGGTGACATGGGGCAATCAGCCCCAGCATTTT.